This T cell receptor beta chain derives from a study of T cell repertoires in cytomegalovirus infection (dated by TCRdb to the late 2010s). Regarding the research as a whole: Because public TCR beta signatures pointed to carriage of CMV infection together with the matching HLA type, the HLA type of each donor mattered for the analysis.

About this clonotype: Its target antigen remains unknown. The input lacks base qualities; no much larger clone sits a single base away.

The CDR3 has 12 amino acids, counting the end cysteine and phenylalanine. The kept DNA is CDR3 alone, 36 bases in frame from the first base. As encoded in the germline V gene, CDR1 is MNHGY while CDR2 is SAAAGT. The germline ends are 10 bases apart after V is trimmed by 6 bases and J by 4 bases. Sequencing relied on an Illumina HiSeq 1500. The public reads were quality trimmed at Q25 with fastp and then assembled into clones with MiXCR by TCRdb, keeping productive beta chains. Each entry merges the rows of one CDR3 protein and shows their most common DNA and genes. The sample profile shows about 400,000 distinct CDR3 sequences; 15% to 20% of them were found once. The ten largest account for under 9% of the sample. Overall study outcomes, separate from this receptor: Cumulative frequency of public TCR beta family members discriminated carriers of CMV infection plus the relevant HLA type in this cohort and an independent roughly 340-donor cohort. The ex vivo response was dominated by HLA-C-restricted CMV-specific TCR beta clonotypes, which also provided the single most frequent clonotype in two of eight donors.

This sequence was found in a human donor in good health (CMV status not recorded). Some clones in this sample may be carry-over from other donors' samples. The rearranged segments are TRBV6-8 and TRBJ2-7; there is no confident call for the D gene. The sequencing input was PBMCs. The DNA sequence follows: TGTGCCAGCAGGGACGACGGGTACGAGCAGTACTTC. This is translated as CASRDDGYEQYF.